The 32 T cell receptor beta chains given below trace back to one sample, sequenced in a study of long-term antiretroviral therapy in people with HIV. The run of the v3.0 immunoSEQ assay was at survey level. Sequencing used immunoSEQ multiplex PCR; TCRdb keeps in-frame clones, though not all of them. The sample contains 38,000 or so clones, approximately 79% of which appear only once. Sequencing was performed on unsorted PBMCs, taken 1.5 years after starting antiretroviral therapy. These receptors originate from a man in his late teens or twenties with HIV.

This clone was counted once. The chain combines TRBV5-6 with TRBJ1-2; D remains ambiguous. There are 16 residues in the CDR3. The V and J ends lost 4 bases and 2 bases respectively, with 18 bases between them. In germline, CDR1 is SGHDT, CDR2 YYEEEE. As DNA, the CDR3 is TGTGCCAGCAGCCCCCTCGGGAATACGTACAACTATGGCTACACCTTC. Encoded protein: CASSPLGNTYNYGYTF. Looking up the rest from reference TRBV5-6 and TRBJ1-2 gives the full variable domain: DAGVTQSPTHLIKTRGQQVTLRCSPKSGHDTVSWYQQALGQGPQFIFQYYEEEERQRGNFPDRFSGHQFPNYSSELNVNALLLGDSALYLCASSPLGNTYNYGYTFGSGTRLTVV.

CDR3 region: CASSLQGDEQYF. The CDR3 DNA sequence: TGTGCCAGCAGCTTACAGGGGGACGAGCAGTACTTC. This sequence joins TRBV11-3 and TRBJ2-7; TRBD1 matches at 7 bases. Germline V gene data show CDR1 as SGHNT and CDR2 as YENEEA. The CDR3 has 12 amino acids. With 2 bases clipped from V and 5 bases from J, the junction kept 0 bases outside the gene matches.

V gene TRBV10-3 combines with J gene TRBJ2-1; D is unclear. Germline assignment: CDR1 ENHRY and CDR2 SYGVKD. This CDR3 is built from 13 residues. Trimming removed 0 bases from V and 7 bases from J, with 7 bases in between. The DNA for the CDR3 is TGTGCCATCAGTGAGTCCTTTGAGAATGAGCAGTTCTTC. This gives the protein CAISESFENEQFF.

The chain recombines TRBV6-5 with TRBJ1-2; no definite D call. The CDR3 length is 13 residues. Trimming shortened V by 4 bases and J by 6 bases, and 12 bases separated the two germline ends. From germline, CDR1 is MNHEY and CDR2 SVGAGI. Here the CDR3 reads CASSSNTLHGYTF. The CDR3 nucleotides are TGTGCCAGCAGTTCCAATACCCTACATGGCTACACCTTC.

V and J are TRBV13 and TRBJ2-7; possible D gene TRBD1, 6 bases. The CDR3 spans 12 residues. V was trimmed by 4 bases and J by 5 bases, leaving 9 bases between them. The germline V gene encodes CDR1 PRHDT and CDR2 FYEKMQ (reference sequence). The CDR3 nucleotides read TGTGCCAGCAGCTCGCAGGGGCACGAGCAGTACTTC. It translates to CASSSQGHEQYF.

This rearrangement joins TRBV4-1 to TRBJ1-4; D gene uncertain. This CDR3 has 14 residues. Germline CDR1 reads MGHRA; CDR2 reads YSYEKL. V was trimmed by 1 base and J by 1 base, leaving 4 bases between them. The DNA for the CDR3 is TGCGCCAGCAGCCAAGTTAGAACTAATGAAAAACTGTTTTTT. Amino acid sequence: CASSQVRTNEKLFF.

CDR3 in DNA: TGTGCCAGCAGCCAAACCTCAGGGGGCGGTGGGGAGGCTTTCTTT. It translates to CASSQTSGGGGEAFF. The gene calls are TRBV7-2 and TRBJ1-1; 8 positions agree with TRBD1. Germline V gives CDR1 SGHTA, CDR2 FQGNSA. The J segment lost 11 bases and the V segment lost 5 bases, leaving 16 bases of the junction unmatched. The CDR3 extends over 15 amino acids.

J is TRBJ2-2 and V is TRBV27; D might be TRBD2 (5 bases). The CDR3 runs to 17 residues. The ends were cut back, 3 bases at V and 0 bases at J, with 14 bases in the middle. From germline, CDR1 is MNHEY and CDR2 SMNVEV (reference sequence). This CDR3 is CASSLSFLLANTGELFF. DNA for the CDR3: TGTGCCAGCAGTTTGAGTTTTTTACTAGCGAACACCGGGGAGCTGTTTTTT.

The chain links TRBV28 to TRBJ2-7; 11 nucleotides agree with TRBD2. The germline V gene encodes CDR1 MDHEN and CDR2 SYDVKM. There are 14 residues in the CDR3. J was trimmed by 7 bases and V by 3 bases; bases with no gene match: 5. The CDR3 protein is CASSLRLAGREQYF. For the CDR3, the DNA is TGTGCCAGCAGTTTGAGACTAGCGGGGAGGGAGCAGTACTTC.

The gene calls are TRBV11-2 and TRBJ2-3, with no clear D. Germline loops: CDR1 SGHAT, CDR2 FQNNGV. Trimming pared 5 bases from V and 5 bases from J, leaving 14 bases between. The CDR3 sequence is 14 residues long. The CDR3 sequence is CASSKERAVDTQYF. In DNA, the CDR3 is TGTGCCAGCAGCAAAGAAAGGGCCGTAGATACGCAGTATTTT.

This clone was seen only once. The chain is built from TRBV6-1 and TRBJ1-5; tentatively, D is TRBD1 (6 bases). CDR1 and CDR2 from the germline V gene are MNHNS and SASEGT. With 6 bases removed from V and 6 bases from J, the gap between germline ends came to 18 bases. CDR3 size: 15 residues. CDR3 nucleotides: TGTGCCAGCAGGGGAACAGGGAGAGCGGGTCAGCCCCAGCATTTT. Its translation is CASRGTGRAGQPQHF.

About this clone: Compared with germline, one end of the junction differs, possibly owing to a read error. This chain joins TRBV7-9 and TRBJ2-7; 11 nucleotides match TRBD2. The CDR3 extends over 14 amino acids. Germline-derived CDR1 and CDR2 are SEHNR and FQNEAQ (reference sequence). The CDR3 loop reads CASSIAGGLGEQYF. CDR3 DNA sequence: TGTGCCAGCAGCATAGCGGGAGGGCTTGGCGAGCAGTACTTC.

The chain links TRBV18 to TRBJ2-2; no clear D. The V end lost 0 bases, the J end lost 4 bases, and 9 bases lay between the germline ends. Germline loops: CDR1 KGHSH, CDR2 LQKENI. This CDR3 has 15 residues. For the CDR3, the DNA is TGTGCCAGCTCACCACCGGCAGGCCTCACCGGGGAGCTGTTTTTT. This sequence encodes CASSPPAGLTGELFF.

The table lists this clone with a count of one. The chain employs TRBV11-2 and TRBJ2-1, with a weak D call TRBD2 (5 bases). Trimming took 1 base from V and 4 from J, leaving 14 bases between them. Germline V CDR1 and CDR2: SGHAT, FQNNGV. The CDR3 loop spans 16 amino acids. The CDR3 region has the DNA TGTGCCAGCAGCTTAGGGATTAGCGCTAGTTACAATGAGCAGTTCTTC. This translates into CASSLGISASYNEQFF.

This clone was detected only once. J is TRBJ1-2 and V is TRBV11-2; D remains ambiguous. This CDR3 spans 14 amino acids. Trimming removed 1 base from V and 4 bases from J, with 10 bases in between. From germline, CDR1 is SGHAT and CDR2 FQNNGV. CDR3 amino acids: CASSLAGYGYGYTF. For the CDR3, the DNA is TGTGCCAGCAGCTTAGCCGGGTATGGCTATGGCTACACCTTC.

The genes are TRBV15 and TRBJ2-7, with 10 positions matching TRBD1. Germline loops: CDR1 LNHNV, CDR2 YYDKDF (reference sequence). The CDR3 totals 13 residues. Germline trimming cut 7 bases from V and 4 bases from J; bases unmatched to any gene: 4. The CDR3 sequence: CATNRGQGYEQYF. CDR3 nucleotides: TGTGCCACCAACCGGGGACAGGGGTACGAGCAGTACTTC.

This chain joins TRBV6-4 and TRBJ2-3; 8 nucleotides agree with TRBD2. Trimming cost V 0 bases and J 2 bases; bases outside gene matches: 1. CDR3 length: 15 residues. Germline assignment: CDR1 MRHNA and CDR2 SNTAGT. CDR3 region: CASSDSSGNTDTQYF. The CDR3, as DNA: TGTGCCAGCAGTGACTCTAGCGGGAACACAGATACGCAGTATTTT.

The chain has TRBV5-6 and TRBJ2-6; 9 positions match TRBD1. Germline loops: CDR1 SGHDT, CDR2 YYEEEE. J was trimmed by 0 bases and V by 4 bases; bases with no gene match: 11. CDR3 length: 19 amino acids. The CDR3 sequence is CASSPTGDRDLSGANVLTF. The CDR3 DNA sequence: TGTGCCAGCAGCCCGACCGGGGACAGGGATCTCTCTGGGGCCAACGTCCTGACTTTC.

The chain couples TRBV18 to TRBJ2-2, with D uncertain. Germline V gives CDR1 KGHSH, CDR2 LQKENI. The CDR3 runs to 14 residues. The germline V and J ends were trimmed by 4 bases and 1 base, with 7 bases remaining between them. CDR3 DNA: TGTGCCAGCTCACTGTCGGGGAACACCGGGGAGCTGTTTTTT. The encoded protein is CASSLSGNTGELFF. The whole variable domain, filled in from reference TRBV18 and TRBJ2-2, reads NAGVMQNPRHLVRRRGQEARLRCSPMKGHSHVYWYRQLPEEGLKFMVYLQKENIIDESGMPKERFSAEFPKEGPSILRIQQVVRGDSAAYFCASSLSGNTGELFFGEGSRLTVL.

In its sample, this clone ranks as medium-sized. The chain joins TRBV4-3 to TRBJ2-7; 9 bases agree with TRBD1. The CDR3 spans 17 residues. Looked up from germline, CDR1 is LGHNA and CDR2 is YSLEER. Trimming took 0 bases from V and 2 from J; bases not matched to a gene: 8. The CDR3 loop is CASSQEGTGTEAYEQYF. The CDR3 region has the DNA TGCGCCAGCAGCCAAGAGGGGACAGGGACAGAGGCCTACGAGCAGTACTTC.

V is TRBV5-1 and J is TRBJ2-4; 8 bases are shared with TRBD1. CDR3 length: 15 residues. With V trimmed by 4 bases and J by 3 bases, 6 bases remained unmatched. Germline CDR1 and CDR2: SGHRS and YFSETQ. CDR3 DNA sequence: TGCGCCAGCAGCGTTACAGGGGGTGGCAAAAACATTCAGTACTTC. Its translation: CASSVTGGGKNIQYF.

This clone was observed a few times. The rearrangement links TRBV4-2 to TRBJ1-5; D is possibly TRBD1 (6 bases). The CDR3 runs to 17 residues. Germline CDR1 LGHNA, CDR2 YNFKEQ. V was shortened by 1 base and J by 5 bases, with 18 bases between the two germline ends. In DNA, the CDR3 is TGTGCCAGCAGCCAAGCAGGGCAGGGGTCTATCGATCAGCCCCAGCATTTT. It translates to CASSQAGQGSIDQPQHF.

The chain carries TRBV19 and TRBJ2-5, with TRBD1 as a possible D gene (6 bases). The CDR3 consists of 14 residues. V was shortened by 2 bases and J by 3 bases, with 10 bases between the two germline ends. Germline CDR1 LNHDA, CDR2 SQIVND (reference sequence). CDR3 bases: TGTGCCAGTAGTATATTGGGGGCTAAAGAGACCCAGTACTTC. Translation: CASSILGAKETQYF.

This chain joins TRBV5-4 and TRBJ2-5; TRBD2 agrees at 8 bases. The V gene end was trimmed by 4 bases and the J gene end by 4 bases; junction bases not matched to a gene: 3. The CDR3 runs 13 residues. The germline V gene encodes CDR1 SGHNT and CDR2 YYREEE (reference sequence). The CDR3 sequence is CASSREGRETQYF. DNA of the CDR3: TGTGCCAGCAGCCGGGAGGGCCGAGAGACCCAGTACTTC.

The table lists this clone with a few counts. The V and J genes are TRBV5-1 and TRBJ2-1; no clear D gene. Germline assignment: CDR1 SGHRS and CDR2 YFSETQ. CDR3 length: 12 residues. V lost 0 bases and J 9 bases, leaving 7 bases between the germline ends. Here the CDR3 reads CASSLGVSEQFF. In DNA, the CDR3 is TGCGCCAGCAGCTTGGGAGTATCTGAGCAGTTCTTC.

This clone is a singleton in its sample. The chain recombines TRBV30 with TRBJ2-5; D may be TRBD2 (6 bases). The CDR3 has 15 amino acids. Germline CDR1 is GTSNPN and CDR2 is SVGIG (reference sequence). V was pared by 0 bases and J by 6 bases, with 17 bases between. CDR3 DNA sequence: TGTGCCTGGAGTGTAGAGCCGGCCGGGGGAAAGACCCAGTACTTC. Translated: CAWSVEPAGGKTQYF.

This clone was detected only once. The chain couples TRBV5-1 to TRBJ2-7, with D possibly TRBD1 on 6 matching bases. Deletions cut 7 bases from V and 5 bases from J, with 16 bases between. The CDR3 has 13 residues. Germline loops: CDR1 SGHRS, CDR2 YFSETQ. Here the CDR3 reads CASSATGYNEQYF. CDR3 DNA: TGCGCCAGCTCCGCAACAGGGTACAACGAGCAGTACTTC.

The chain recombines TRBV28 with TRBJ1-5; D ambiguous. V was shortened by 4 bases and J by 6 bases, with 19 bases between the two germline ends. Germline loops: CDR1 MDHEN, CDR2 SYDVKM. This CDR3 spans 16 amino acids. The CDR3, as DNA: TGTGCCAGCAGTTCGACGACCAAAACACGGGGTCAGCCCCAGCATTTT. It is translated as CASSSTTKTRGQPQHF.

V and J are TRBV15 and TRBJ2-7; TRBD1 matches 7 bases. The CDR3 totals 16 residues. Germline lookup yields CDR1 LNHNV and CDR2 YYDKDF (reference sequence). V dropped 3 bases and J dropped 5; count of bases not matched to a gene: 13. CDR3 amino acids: CATSRAIGGRVDEQYF. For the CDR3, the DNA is TGTGCCACCAGCAGGGCTATAGGGGGCAGGGTAGACGAGCAGTACTTC.

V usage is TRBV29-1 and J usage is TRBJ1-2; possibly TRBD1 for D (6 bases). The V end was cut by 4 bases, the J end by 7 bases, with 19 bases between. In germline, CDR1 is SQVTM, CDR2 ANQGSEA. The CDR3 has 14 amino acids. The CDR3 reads CSVAKLQGGGGYTF. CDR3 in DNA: TGCAGCGTTGCCAAACTACAGGGCGGTGGTGGCTACACCTTC.

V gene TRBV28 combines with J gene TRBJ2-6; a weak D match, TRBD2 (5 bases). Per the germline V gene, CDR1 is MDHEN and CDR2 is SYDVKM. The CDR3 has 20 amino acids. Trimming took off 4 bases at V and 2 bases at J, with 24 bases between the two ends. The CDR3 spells CASSSSTYGDVGAGANVLTF. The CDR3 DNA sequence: TGTGCCAGCAGTTCTTCTACCTATGGGGATGTGGGAGCTGGGGCCAACGTCCTGACTTTC.

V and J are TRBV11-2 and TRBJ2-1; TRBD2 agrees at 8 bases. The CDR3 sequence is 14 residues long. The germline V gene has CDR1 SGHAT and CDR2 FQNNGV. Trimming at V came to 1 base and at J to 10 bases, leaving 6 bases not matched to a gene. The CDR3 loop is CASSLGLRGDEQFF. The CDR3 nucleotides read TGTGCCAGCAGCTTAGGGTTGCGGGGGGACGAGCAGTTCTTC.